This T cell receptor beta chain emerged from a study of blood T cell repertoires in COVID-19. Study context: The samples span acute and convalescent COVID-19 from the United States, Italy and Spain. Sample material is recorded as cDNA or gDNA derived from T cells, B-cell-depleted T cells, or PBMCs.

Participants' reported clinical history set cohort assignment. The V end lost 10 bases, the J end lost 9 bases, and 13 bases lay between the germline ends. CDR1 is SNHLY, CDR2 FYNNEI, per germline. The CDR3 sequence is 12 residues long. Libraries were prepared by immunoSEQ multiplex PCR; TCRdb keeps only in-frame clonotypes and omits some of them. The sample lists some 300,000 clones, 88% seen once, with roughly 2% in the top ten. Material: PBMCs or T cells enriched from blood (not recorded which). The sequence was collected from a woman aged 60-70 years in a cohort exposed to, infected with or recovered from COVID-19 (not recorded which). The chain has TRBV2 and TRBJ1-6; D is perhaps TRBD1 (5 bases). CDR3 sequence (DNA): TGTGCCACGAGCGGGGGTGTTTCACCCCTCCACTTT. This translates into CATSGGVSPLHF.